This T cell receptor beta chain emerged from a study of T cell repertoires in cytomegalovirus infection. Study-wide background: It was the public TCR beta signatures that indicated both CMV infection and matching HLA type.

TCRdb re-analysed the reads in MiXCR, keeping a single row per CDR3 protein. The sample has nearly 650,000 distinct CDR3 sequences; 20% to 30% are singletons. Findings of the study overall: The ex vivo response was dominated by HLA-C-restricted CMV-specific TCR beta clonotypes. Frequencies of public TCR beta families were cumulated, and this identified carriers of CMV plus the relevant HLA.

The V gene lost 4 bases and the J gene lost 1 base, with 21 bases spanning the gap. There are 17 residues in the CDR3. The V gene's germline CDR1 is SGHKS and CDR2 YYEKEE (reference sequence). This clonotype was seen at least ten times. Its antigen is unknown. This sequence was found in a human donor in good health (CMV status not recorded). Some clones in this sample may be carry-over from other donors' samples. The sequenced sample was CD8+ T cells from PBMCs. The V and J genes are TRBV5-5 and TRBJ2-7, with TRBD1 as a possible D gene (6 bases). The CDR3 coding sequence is TGTGCCAGCAGCACGGCGGCGCCGGGACACGGGTCCTACGAGCAGTACGTC. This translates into CASSTAAPGHGSYEQYV.